This passage covers 27 T cell receptor beta chains from one sample sequenced in a study of shared clonotypes between healthy human individuals. Clones were sequenced by immunoSEQ multiplex PCR, and TCRdb holds only the in-frame ones, with some missing. The profile shows about 770,000 clones, over 55% of them singletons. Sequencing input: memory CD4+ T cells sorted from blood. Subset described: CD45RA-negative fraction. The receptors originated from a woman in her twenties or thirties in good health.

In this sample, this clone turned up a few times. Written as DNA, the CDR3 is TGTGCCAGCAGACTAATGAGAGGGCCCCAGCATTTT. Translated: CASRLMRGPQHF. V gene TRBV28 combines with J gene TRBJ1-5; D uncertain. The length of the CDR3 is 12 residues. Deletions cut 6 bases from V and 9 bases from J, with 12 bases between. CDR1 MDHEN and CDR2 SYDVKM come from the germline V gene.

The V and J genes are TRBV5-8 and TRBJ2-7; D possibly corresponds to TRBD1 (5 bases). The CDR3 is 13 amino acids. CDR1 is SGHTS, CDR2 YDEGEE, per germline. V was pared by 0 bases and J by 5 bases, with 9 bases between. The DNA of the CDR3 is TGTGCCAGCAGCTTGGGACAGCGAGACGAGCAGTACTTC. Its translation is CASSLGQRDEQYF.

V usage is TRBV28 and J usage is TRBJ2-1, with D possibly being TRBD2 (5 bases). This CDR3 has 12 amino acids. Trimming pared 4 bases from V and 5 bases from J, leaving 6 bases between. Germline V lookup: CDR1 MDHEN, CDR2 SYDVKM. The CDR3 DNA is TGTGCCAGCAGTTCGCGGGACAATGAGCAGTTCTTC. Residues: CASSSRDNEQFF.

This clone was seen a handful of times. The chain is built from TRBV27 and TRBJ1-2; D may be TRBD1 (5 bases). CDR1 is MNHEY, CDR2 SMNVEV, per germline (reference sequence). The CDR3 is 13 amino acids. The V gene lost 6 bases and the J gene lost 5 bases, with 13 bases spanning the gap. CDR3 DNA: TGTGCCAGCAGGCAACAGGCTACGTATGGCTACACCTTC. Its translation: CASRQQATYGYTF.

This chain links TRBV30 with TRBJ1-3, with TRBD1 as a possible D gene (6 bases). The V and J ends lost 0 bases and 1 base respectively, with 10 bases between them. Germline lookup yields CDR1 GTSNPN and CDR2 SVGIG (reference sequence). This CDR3 has 15 amino acids. CDR3 nucleotides: TGTGCCTGGAGTGTTCGGGGGGCATCTGGAAACACCATATATTTT. Translated, it gives CAWSVRGASGNTIYF. Variable domain in full (rest from reference TRBV30 and TRBJ1-3): SQTIHQWPATLVQPVGSPLSLECTVEGTSNPNLYWYRQAAGRGLQLLFYSVGIGQISSEVPQNLSASRPQDRQFILSSKKLLLSDSGFYLCAWSVRGASGNTIYFGEGSWLTVV.

The rearrangement links TRBV5-5 to TRBJ2-7; the D gene is possibly TRBD1 (6 bases). Germline values: CDR1 SGHKS, CDR2 YYEKEE (reference sequence). V was trimmed by 4 bases and J by 4 bases, leaving 15 bases between them. The CDR3 has 14 residues. The CDR3 sequence is CASSKMDSAYEQYF. In DNA form, the CDR3 reads TGTGCCAGCAGCAAAATGGACAGTGCATACGAGCAGTACTTC.

This clone was observed a few times. V is TRBV5-1 and J is TRBJ2-6; 8 nucleotides match TRBD1. In germline, CDR1 is SGHRS, CDR2 YFSETQ. J gave up 3 bases and V 3 bases, and 2 bases lay outside the gene matches. The CDR3 runs 15 residues. CDR3 DNA sequence: TGCGCCAGCAGCTCGACAGGGGTTGGGGCCAACGTCCTGACTTTC. It is translated as CASSSTGVGANVLTF.

The V gene is TRBV5-4, the J gene TRBJ2-3; D assignment may be TRBD1 or TRBD2 (5 bases each). This CDR3 has 13 amino acids. V was shortened by 0 bases and J by 6 bases, with 8 bases between the two germline ends. The germline V gene encodes CDR1 SGHNT and CDR2 YYREEE (reference sequence). The CDR3: CASSLGGVDTQYF. CDR3 nucleotides: TGTGCCAGCAGCTTGGGAGGGGTGGATACGCAGTATTTT.

Note on this clone: Other nucleotide sequences from this sample produce the same CDR3. The rearrangement links TRBV9 to TRBJ1-1; D gene uncertain. Germline CDR1 SGDLS, CDR2 YYNGEE. Trimming cost V 0 bases and J 2 bases, with 5 bases left between them. This CDR3 spans 13 amino acids. The CDR3, as DNA: TGTGCCAGCAGCGTAGCTCTTAACACTGAAGCTTTCTTT. This gives the protein CASSVALNTEAFF.

V usage is TRBV15 and J usage is TRBJ1-1; D is perhaps TRBD1 (6 bases). Trimming took 5 bases from V and 1 from J, leaving 8 bases between them. Looked up from germline, CDR1 is LNHNV and CDR2 is YYDKDF (reference sequence). The CDR3 is 13 amino acids. DNA for the CDR3: TGTGCCACCAGCGGGGGGCGGAACACTGAAGCTTTCTTT. This translates into CATSGGRNTEAFF. The full variable domain, rest sourced from reference TRBV15 and TRBJ1-1, is DAMVIQNPRYQVTQFGKPVTLSCSQTLNHNVMYWYQQKSSQAPKLLFHYYDKDFNNEADTPDNFQSRRPNTSFCFLDIRSPGLGDTAMYLCATSGGRNTEAFFGQGTRLTVV.

This chain connects TRBV18 to TRBJ1-1, with D unclear. This CDR3 contains 15 residues. Germline V gene sequence: CDR1 KGHSH, CDR2 LQKENI. Between the trimmed V and J ends, which lost 6 bases and 4 bases, there was a span of 18 bases. The CDR3 nucleotides are TGTGCCAGCTCCAGATCGTTCTCCGACGGCACTGAAGCTTTCTTT. Its protein is CASSRSFSDGTEAFF.

This clone was seen just once. The chain employs TRBV6-5 and TRBJ2-7; 8 nucleotides align to TRBD1. This CDR3 spans 15 amino acids. In germline, CDR1 is MNHEY, CDR2 SVGAGI. V lost 6 bases to trimming and J lost 3 bases; unmatched junction nucleotides: 10. As DNA, the CDR3 is TGTGCCAGCAGGGTCGACAGGGGAGAAATCTACGAGCAGTACTTC. Amino acids: CASRVDRGEIYEQYF.

This clone was found a few times. V and J are TRBV21-1 and TRBJ2-2; no check of the table's D call, TRBD2, against the DNA was made. TRBV21-1 constitutes a pseudogene. The length of the CDR3 is 22 residues. CDR3 nucleotides: TGTGCCAGCAGCAAAGCGCTTTTTGTCACCCCCTTAGAACGGGCGAACACCGGGGAGCTGTTTTTT. This encodes CASSKALFVTPLERANTGELFF.

This chain links TRBV28 with TRBJ2-7; TRBD2 aligns across 7 bases. V lost 5 bases to trimming and J lost 2 bases; unmatched junction nucleotides: 15. The CDR3 is 17 amino acids. The V gene's germline CDR1 is MDHEN and CDR2 SYDVKM. The CDR3 DNA follows: TGTGCCAGCAGTACTCCCCTCCGGGCGGGAGACCCCTACGAGCAGTACTTC. Protein: CASSTPLRAGDPYEQYF.

V usage is TRBV7-3 and J usage is TRBJ2-2; possibly TRBD1 for D (7 bases). This CDR3 has 14 residues. Trimming pared 5 bases from V and 6 bases from J, leaving 13 bases between. Germline CDR1 is SGHTA and CDR2 is FQGTGA. The CDR3 region is CASSRGTAPGELFF. The CDR3 nucleotides are TGTGCCAGCAGCCGGGGGACAGCTCCCGGGGAGCTGTTTTTT.

The chain combines TRBV5-5 with TRBJ1-5; TRBD1 matches at 7 bases. CDR1 SGHKS and CDR2 YYEKEE come from the germline V gene (reference sequence). This CDR3 is built from 19 residues. V trimming: 0 bases; J trimming: 0 bases; junction bases outside the gene matches: 12. The CDR3 region has the DNA TGTGCCAGCAGCTTGGAGGGGACAGTGAACTTTTATAGCAATCAGCCCCAGCATTTT. Its protein is CASSLEGTVNFYSNQPQHF. Full variable domain (missing parts from reference TRBV5-5 and TRBJ1-5): DAGVTQSPTHLIKTRGQQVTLRCSPISGHKSVSWYQQVLGQGPQFIFQYYEKEERGRGNFPDRFSARQFPNYSSELNVNALLLGDSALYLCASSLEGTVNFYSNQPQHFGDGTRLSIL.

This clone has only one observation. The sample carries other DNA sequences with the same CDR3. The chain uses TRBV11-2 and TRBJ2-7, with TRBD2 matching over 11 bases. The CDR3 extends over 14 amino acids. After removal of 5 bases from V and 2 bases from J, the junction contained 2 bases not matched to a gene. The germline V gene encodes CDR1 SGHAT and CDR2 FQNNGV. The CDR3: CASSLAGGPYEQYF. DNA of the CDR3: TGTGCCAGCAGCCTAGCGGGAGGTCCCTACGAGCAGTACTTC.

CDR3: CASSALGYSGNTIYF. DNA for the CDR3: TGTGCCAGCAGTGCCTTAGGGTACTCTGGAAACACCATATATTTT. V is TRBV2 and J is TRBJ1-3; D is ambiguous. V lost 4 bases to trimming and J lost 0 bases, with 10 bases between them. CDR1 and CDR2 (germline): SNHLY, FYNNEI. CDR3 length equals 15 residues.

V is TRBV7-9 and J is TRBJ1-3; no clear D. The CDR3 runs to 13 residues. Trimming shortened V by 6 bases and J by 0 bases, and 6 bases separated the two germline ends. Germline CDR1 is SEHNR and CDR2 is FQNEAQ (reference sequence). CDR3 nucleotides: TGTGCCAGCAGGGGGAACTCTGGAAACACCATATATTTT. Its protein product is CASRGNSGNTIYF.

V and J are TRBV30 and TRBJ2-1; 9 nucleotides match TRBD2. There are 14 residues in the CDR3. Germline V gives CDR1 GTSNPN, CDR2 SVGIG (reference sequence). The J segment lost 1 base and the V segment lost 3 bases, leaving 1 base of the junction unmatched. The CDR3 DNA is TGTGCCTGGAGGACTAGCGGTTCCTACAATGAGCAGTTCTTC. Residues: CAWRTSGSYNEQFF.

As for this clone: Other DNA sequences from this sample encode an identical CDR3 as well. This chain uses TRBV6-1 with TRBJ1-5; tentatively, D is TRBD1 (5 bases). The V gene lost 4 bases and the J gene lost 1 base, with 11 bases spanning the gap. Per germline, CDR1 MNHNS and CDR2 SASEGT. This CDR3 is built from 15 residues. CDR3 amino acids: CASSGPGSSNQPQHF. In nucleotides, the CDR3 is TGTGCCAGCAGTGGTCCAGGGTCGAGCAATCAGCCCCAGCATTTT.

The chain is built from TRBV27 and TRBJ2-2, with D unclear. This CDR3 is 14 amino acids long. Germline V gives CDR1 MNHEY, CDR2 SMNVEV (reference sequence). V lost 1 base and J lost 2, with 5 bases in between. The chain's CDR3 is CASSLWRNTGELFF. The CDR3 DNA is TGTGCCAGCAGTTTATGGAGAAACACCGGGGAGCTGTTTTTT.

Points on this clone: This could be a read error, since a much larger clone is one nucleotide away. V and J are TRBV13 and TRBJ1-5; 8 bases line up with TRBD1. This CDR3 is built from 14 residues. Germline-derived CDR1 and CDR2 are PRHDT and FYEKMQ (reference sequence). With V trimmed by 4 bases and J by 2 bases, 1 base remained unmatched. For the CDR3, the DNA is TGTGCCAGCAGCTCGGGACAGGGCAATCAGCCCCAGCATTTT. Protein: CASSSGQGNQPQHF.

This chain joins TRBV30 and TRBJ2-5; TRBD2 might be the D (5 bases). V was pared by 0 bases and J by 5 bases, with 7 bases between. This CDR3 is built from 12 residues. Germline V gives CDR1 GTSNPN, CDR2 SVGIG (reference sequence). The CDR3 protein is CAWSVQRETQYF. As DNA, the CDR3 is TGTGCCTGGAGTGTACAGCGGGAGACCCAGTACTTC.

This clone has ten or more counts. The chain couples TRBV7-3 to TRBJ2-1; 8 bases map to TRBD2. The germline V gene encodes CDR1 SGHTA and CDR2 FQGTGA. This CDR3 comprises 15 residues. J gave up 6 bases and V 0 bases, and 4 bases lay outside the gene matches. The CDR3: CASSLTDGRVNEQFF. CDR3 nucleotides: TGTGCCAGCAGCTTAACTGACGGGAGGGTCAATGAGCAGTTCTTC.

V and J are TRBV27 and TRBJ2-7; 9 nucleotides align to TRBD1. CDR1 and CDR2 from the germline V gene are MNHEY and SMNVEV (reference sequence). This CDR3 region has 15 residues. The trim removed 8 bases at V and 3 bases at J, leaving 11 bases unmatched. DNA of the CDR3: TGTGCCAGCGACCCCCCGGGACAGGGACTCTACGAGCAGTACTTC. As protein: CASDPPGQGLYEQYF.

The chain recombines TRBV30 with TRBJ1-5; D possibly corresponds to TRBD1 (6 bases). Germline V gene lookup returns CDR1 GTSNPN and CDR2 SVGIG (reference sequence). CDR3 length: 14 residues. V was clipped by 5 bases and J by 6 bases, with 17 bases between them. CDR3 sequence: CAWAELDSAQPQHF. CDR3 coding DNA: TGTGCCTGGGCCGAACTGGACAGTGCTCAGCCCCAGCATTTT. Using reference TRBV30 and TRBJ1-5 for the parts outside the CDR3, the full variable domain is SQTIHQWPATLVQPVGSPLSLECTVEGTSNPNLYWYRQAAGRGLQLLFYSVGIGQISSEVPQNLSASRPQDRQFILSSKKLLLSDSGFYLCAWAELDSAQPQHFGDGTRLSIL.